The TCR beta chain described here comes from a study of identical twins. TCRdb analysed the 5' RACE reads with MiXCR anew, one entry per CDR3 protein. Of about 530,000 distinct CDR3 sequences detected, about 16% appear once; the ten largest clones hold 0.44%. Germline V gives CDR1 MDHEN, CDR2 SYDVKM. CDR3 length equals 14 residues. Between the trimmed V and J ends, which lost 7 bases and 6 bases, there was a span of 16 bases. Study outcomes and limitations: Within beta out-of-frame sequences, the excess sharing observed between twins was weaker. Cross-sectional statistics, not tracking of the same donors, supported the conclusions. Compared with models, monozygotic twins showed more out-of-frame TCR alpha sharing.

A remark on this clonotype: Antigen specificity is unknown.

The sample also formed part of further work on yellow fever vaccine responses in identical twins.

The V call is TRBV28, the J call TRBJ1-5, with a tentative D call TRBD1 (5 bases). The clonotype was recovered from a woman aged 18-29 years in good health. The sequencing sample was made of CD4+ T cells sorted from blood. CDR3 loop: CASIPGGVGQPQHF. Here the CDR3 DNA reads TGTGCCAGCATTCCGGGGGGGGTGGGTCAGCCCCAGCATTTT.